The rows below give T cell receptor beta chains drawn from one sample of a study of shared clonotypes between healthy human individuals. Only in-frame clones appear in the TCRdb table, and some are missing; sequencing was by immunoSEQ multiplex PCR. This table has millions of clones, around 94% appearing once. The sample taken for sequencing was naive CD4+ T cells sorted from blood. The receptors derive from a man between 18 and 35 years old in good health. CDR3s include the opening cysteine and the closing phenylalanine or tryptophan. D genes are given only for firm matches. Size tells how often a clone was seen (once, few, many) or the class of an expanded clone, and some rows leave it out.

14	TRBV4-3	-	-	TRBJ1-2	CASSHGTAASGYTF	TGCGCCAGCAGCCATGGGACGGCAGCTAGTGGCTACACCTTC
16	TRBV11-2	-	-	TRBJ2-6	CASSLMAESGANVLTF	TGTGCCAGCAGCTTAATGGCGGAGTCTGGGGCCAACGTCCTGACTTTC
14	TRBV30	-	-	TRBJ2-2	CAWSVRGATGELFF	TGTGCCTGGAGTGTACGGGGGGCAACCGGGGAGCTGTTTTTT
13	TRBV5-1	-	-	TRBJ2-2	CASSPSMTGELFF	TGCGCCAGCAGCCCCTCCATGACCGGGGAGCTGTTTTTT
14	TRBV18	-	TRBD1	TRBJ2-5	CASQTGGPQETQYF	TGTGCCAGCCAAACAGGGGGCCCCCAAGAGACCCAGTACTTC
15	TRBV5-5	-	TRBD1	TRBJ1-1	CASSLYDRANTEAFF	TGTGCCAGCAGCTTGTACGACAGGGCGAACACTGAAGCTTTCTTT
13	TRBV30	-	-	TRBJ1-3	CAWSVKSGNTIYF	TGTGCCTGGAGTGTAAAGTCTGGAAACACCATATATTTT
14	TRBV7-2	-	-	TRBJ2-5	CASSSGTLMVPQYF	TGTGCCAGCAGCTCCGGGACGTTAATGGTGCCCCAGTACTTC
14	TRBV5-4	-	TRBD2	TRBJ2-7	CASSSPGLAGEQYF	TGTGCCAGCAGCTCTCCGGGACTAGCCGGCGAGCAGTACTTC
15	TRBV21-1	-	-	TRBJ2-7	CASSKVKRGIAEQYF	TGTGCCAGCAGCAAAGTGAAGCGGGGGATAGCCGAGCAGTACTTC
11	TRBV20-1	-	-	TRBJ1-1	CKAGRGTEAFF	TGCAAGGCAGGCAGGGGTACTGAAGCTTTCTTT
15	TRBV7-2	-	-	TRBJ1-1	CASSLEPLSVTEAFF	TGTGCCAGCAGCTTAGAACCATTATCGGTCACTGAAGCTTTCTTT
15	TRBV5-1	-	-	TRBJ2-1	CASSSSGGGNNEQFF	TGCGCCAGCAGCTCATCAGGGGGAGGGAACAATGAGCAGTTCTTC
12	TRBV29-1	-	-	TRBJ1-1	CSVGEGNTEAFF	TGCAGCGTTGGTGAGGGGAACACTGAAGCTTTCTTT
13	TRBV25-1	few	-	TRBJ1-6	CASSEVGNSPLHF	TGTGCCAGCAGTGAGGTGGGAAATTCACCCCTCCACTTT
12	TRBV29-1	-	TRBD1	TRBJ1-2	CSVEEGARGYTF	TGCAGCGTTGAGGAGGGGGCGAGGGGCTACACCTTC
14	TRBV29-1	-	TRBD1	TRBJ2-2	CSVRTGTNTGELFF	TGCAGCGTGCGGACAGGGACGAACACCGGGGAGCTGTTTTTT
13	TRBV6-1	once	-	TRBJ2-2	CASSEGRTGELFF	TGTGCCAGCAGTGAAGGCAGGACCGGGGAGCTGTTTTTT
14	TRBV7-2	-	-	TRBJ2-7	CASSLGWERYEQYF	TGTGCCAGCAGCTTGGGCTGGGAGCGGTACGAGCAGTACTTC
15	TRBV15	-	-	TRBJ2-7	CATSRDWEKANEQYF	TGTGCCACCAGCAGAGATTGGGAAAAAGCTAACGAGCAGTACTTC
15	TRBV23-1	-	-	TRBJ2-5	CASSPPPMGVTAQYF	TGCGCCAGCAGTCCCCCTCCCATGGGGGTTACGGCCCAGTACTTC
16	TRBV28	-	-	TRBJ2-2	CASSLAAIPNTGELFF	TGTGCCAGCAGTTTGGCTGCCATCCCGAACACCGGGGAGCTGTTTTTT
15	TRBV6-5	-	TRBD1	TRBJ1-2	CASSYSATGNYGYTF	TGTGCCAGCAGTTACTCGGCGACAGGGAACTATGGCTACACCTTC
14	TRBV6-5	-	-	TRBJ1-1	CASSTPGVHTEAFF	TGTGCCAGCAGTACCCCCGGGGTTCACACTGAAGCTTTCTTT
11	TRBV28	-	-	TRBJ2-5	CASSSRDDQYF	TGTGCCAGCAGTTCCCGGGACGACCAGTACTTC
14	TRBV7-9	-	-	TRBJ1-6	CASSLLSEGSPLHF	TGTGCCAGCAGCTTATTATCGGAGGGGTCACCCCTCCACTTT
15	TRBV2	-	-	TRBJ1-6	CASSETQNYNSPLHF	TGTGCCAGCAGTGAAACACAGAATTATAATTCACCCCTCCACTTT
10	TRBV29-1	-	-	TRBJ2-1	CSVGGFEQFF	TGCAGCGTTGGGGGGTTTGAGCAGTTCTTC
15	TRBV11-2	-	TRBD2	TRBJ2-1	CASSHGLAGGNEQFF	TGTGCCAGCAGTCATGGACTAGCGGGAGGTAATGAGCAGTTCTTC
13	TRBV18	-	TRBD1	TRBJ1-1	CASSWTGSVEAFF	TGTGCCAGCTCATGGACAGGGTCGGTTGAAGCTTTCTTT
17	TRBV1	-	-	TRBJ1-6	CTSSTGTPSRGRPPLHF	TGCACCAGCAGTACCGGGACACCCAGCCGCGGTAGGCCACCCCTCCACTTT
18	TRBV27	-	-	TRBJ2-6	CASSLRRRPGTGANVLTF	TGTGCCAGCAGTTTAAGAAGACGGCCGGGAACTGGGGCCAACGTCCTGACTTTC
15	TRBV10-3	-	-	TRBJ2-5	CAISESGQGGETQYF	TGTGCCATCAGTGAGTCTGGTCAGGGGGGAGAGACCCAGTACTTC
16	TRBV19	-	-	TRBJ1-5	CASERRQPTSNQPQHF	TGTGCCAGTGAGAGGAGGCAGCCTACGAGCAATCAGCCCCAGCATTTT
13	TRBV6-6	-	-	TRBJ1-5	CASISQAGQPQHF	TGTGCCAGCATATCTCAGGCGGGTCAGCCCCAGCATTTT
17	TRBV7-6	once	TRBD2	TRBJ2-3	CASSLAHKRERTDTQYF	TGTGCCAGCAGCTTAGCGCACAAGCGGGAGAGGACAGATACGCAGTATTTT
14	TRBV10-3	-	TRBD1	TRBJ1-2	CAISEPGGDYGYTF	TGTGCCATCAGTGAGCCAGGGGGAGACTATGGCTACACCTTC
16	TRBV5-1	-	-	TRBJ2-1	CASSLGGGSSYNEQFF	TGCGCCAGCAGCTTGGGGGGTGGGAGCTCCTACAATGAGCAGTTCTTC
17	TRBV4-2	-	-	TRBJ2-3	CASSQDPAQGITDTQYF	TGTGCCAGCAGCCAAGATCCGGCCCAGGGGATCACAGATACGCAGTATTTT
13	TRBV28	-	-	TRBJ2-1	CASSLGGAREQFF	TGTGCCAGCAGTCTGGGGGGGGCCAGGGAGCAGTTCTTC
16	TRBV10-3	-	TRBD1	TRBJ1-1	CAISEPDRGKGTEAFF	TGTGCCATCAGCGAACCCGACAGGGGCAAGGGCACTGAAGCTTTCTTT
15	TRBV7-2	-	TRBD1	TRBJ2-1	CASSRDRGPYNEQFF	TGTGCCAGCAGCAGGGACAGGGGGCCCTACAATGAGCAGTTCTTC
16	TRBV4-3	-	-	TRBJ2-2	CASSQEGTLNTGELFF	TGCGCCAGCAGCCAAGAAGGGACACTGAACACCGGGGAGCTGTTTTTT
15	TRBV6-5	-	TRBD1	TRBJ2-7	CASSRTGSSTYEQYF	TGTGCCAGCAGTCGGACAGGTTCTAGCACCTACGAGCAGTACTTC
16	TRBV6-1	-	-	TRBJ2-2	CASSEGPGAGTGELFF	TGTGCCAGCAGTGAAGGTCCGGGGGCGGGCACCGGGGAGCTGTTTTTT
14	TRBV19	-	-	TRBJ2-5	CASSPLGGSETQYF	TGTGCCAGTAGTCCGTTGGGGGGTTCGGAGACCCAGTACTTC
14	TRBV19	-	-	TRBJ2-5	CASSIGLGGETQYF	TGTGCCAGTAGTATCGGCCTTGGAGGAGAGACCCAGTACTTC
12	TRBV6-1	-	-	TRBJ2-7	CASSEFRSEQYF	TGTGCCAGCAGTGAGTTCCGGAGCGAGCAGTACTTC
14	TRBV11-2	-	-	TRBJ1-3	CASSMGLAGNTIYF	TGTGCCAGCAGCATGGGACTGGCTGGAAACACCATATATTTT
15	TRBV9	-	TRBD1	TRBJ1-2	CASSLWTGPNYGYTF	TGTGCCAGCAGCCTTTGGACAGGACCTAACTATGGCTACACCTTC
17	TRBV10-3	-	-	TRBJ1-5	CAISESGKGLSNQPQHF	TGTGCCATCAGTGAATCCGGGAAGGGGCTGAGCAATCAGCCCCAGCATTTT
16	TRBV28	once	-	TRBJ2-7	CASSSRINTAIYEQYF	TGTGCCAGCAGTTCCCGGATTAATACAGCCATCTACGAGCAGTACTTC
16	TRBV7-2	-	-	TRBJ1-3	CASSPNNPRTGNTIYF	TGTGCCAGCAGCCCCAATAACCCTAGAACTGGAAACACCATATATTTT
14	TRBV6-1	-	-	TRBJ2-2	CASSPGLPTGELFF	TGTGCCAGCAGCCCTGGATTACCCACCGGGGAGCTGTTTTTT
14	TRBV6-6	-	TRBD1	TRBJ1-4	CASSGTGGREKLFF	TGTGCCAGCAGTGGGACAGGGGGACGAGAAAAACTGTTTTTT
15	TRBV27	-	-	TRBJ1-1	CASRGWGLSATEAFF	TGTGCCAGCAGGGGTTGGGGGCTTTCGGCCACTGAAGCTTTCTTT
14	TRBV28	few	-	TRBJ1-6	CASSSGLRYSPLHF	TGTGCCAGCAGTTCCGGTCTACGCTACTCACCCCTCCACTTT
15	TRBV5-1	-	TRBD1	TRBJ1-1	CASSIPGQRHTEAFF	TGCGCCAGCAGCATACCGGGACAGCGACACACTGAAGCTTTCTTT
15	TRBV18	-	TRBD1	TRBJ2-7	CASSPSGQGGSEQYF	TGTGCCAGCTCACCTTCCGGACAGGGGGGGTCCGAGCAGTACTTC